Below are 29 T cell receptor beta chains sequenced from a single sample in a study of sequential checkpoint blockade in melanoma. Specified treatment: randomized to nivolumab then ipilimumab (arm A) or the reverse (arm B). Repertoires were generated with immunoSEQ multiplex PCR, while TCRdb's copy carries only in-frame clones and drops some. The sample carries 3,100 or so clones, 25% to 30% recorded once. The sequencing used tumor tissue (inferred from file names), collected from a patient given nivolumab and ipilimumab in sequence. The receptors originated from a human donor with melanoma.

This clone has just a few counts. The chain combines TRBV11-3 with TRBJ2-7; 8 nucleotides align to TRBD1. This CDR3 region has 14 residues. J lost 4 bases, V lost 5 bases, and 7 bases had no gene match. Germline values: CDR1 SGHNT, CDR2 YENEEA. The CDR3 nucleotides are TGTGCCAGCAGCCTCGGACAGGGCAATTACGAGCAGTACTTC. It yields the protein CASSLGQGNYEQYF. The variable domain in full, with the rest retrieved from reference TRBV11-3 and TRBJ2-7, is EAGVVQSPRYKIIEKKQPVAFWCNPISGHNTLYWYLQNLGQGPELLIRYENEEAVDDSQLPKDRFSAERLKGVDSTLKIQPAELGDSAVYLCASSLGQGNYEQYFGPGTRLTVT.

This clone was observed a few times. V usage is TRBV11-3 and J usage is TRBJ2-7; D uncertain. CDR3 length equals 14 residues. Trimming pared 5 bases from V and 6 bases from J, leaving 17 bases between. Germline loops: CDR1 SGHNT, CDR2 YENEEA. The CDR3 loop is CASSRRGLFSEQYF. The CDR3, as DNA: TGTGCCAGCAGCAGGAGAGGTCTCTTTTCCGAGCAGTACTTC.

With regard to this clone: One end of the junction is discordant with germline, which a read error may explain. DNA of the CDR3: TGTGCCATCAGTCTCGACGGTCTGGACGAGCAGTACTTC. Its translation is CAISLDGLDEQYF. V gene TRBV6-8 combines with J gene TRBJ2-7; D gene unclear. The CDR3 is made up of 13 amino acids. CDR1 and CDR2 from the germline V gene are MNHGY and SAAAGT.

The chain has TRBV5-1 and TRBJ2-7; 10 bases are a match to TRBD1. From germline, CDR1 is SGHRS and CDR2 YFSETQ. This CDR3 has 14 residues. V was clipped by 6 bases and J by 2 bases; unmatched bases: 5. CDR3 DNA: TGCGCCAGCACGGCGGACAGGGGGGCCTACGAGCAGTACTTC. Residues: CASTADRGAYEQYF. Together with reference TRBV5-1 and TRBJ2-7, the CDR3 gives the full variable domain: KAGVTQTPRYLIKTRGQQVTLSCSPISGHRSVSWYQQTPGQGLQFLFEYFSETQRNKGNFPGRFSGRQFSNSRSEMNVSTLELGDSALYLCASTADRGAYEQYFGPGTRLTVT.

This chain's CDR3 is CSARFTGTTSTDTQYF. CDR3 coding DNA: TGCAGCGCACGCTTCACCGGGACTACTTCCACAGATACGCAGTATTTT. This rearrangement joins TRBV29-1 to TRBJ2-3, with 7 bases aligning to TRBD2. In germline, CDR1 is SQVTM, CDR2 ANQGSEA. The CDR3 covers 16 residues. V lost 7 bases and J lost 2; bases outside the gene matches: 15.

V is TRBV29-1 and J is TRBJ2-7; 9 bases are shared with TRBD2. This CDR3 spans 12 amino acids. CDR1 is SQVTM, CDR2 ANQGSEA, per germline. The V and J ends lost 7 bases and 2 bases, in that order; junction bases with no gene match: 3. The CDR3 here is CSAVAGAYEQYF. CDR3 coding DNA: TGCAGCGCCGTAGCGGGGGCCTACGAGCAGTACTTC.

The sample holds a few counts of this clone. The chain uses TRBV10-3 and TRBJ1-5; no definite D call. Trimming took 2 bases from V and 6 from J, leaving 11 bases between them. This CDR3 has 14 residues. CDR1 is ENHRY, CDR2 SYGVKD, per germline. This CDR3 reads CAISERAEVQPQHF. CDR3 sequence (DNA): TGTGCCATCAGTGAGCGTGCAGAAGTTCAGCCCCAGCATTTT.

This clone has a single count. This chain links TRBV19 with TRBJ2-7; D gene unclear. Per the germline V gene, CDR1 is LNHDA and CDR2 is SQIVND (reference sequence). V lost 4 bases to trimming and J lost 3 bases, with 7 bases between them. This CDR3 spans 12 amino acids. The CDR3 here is CASSTGLYEQYF. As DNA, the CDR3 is TGTGCCAGTAGTACGGGTCTCTACGAGCAGTACTTC.

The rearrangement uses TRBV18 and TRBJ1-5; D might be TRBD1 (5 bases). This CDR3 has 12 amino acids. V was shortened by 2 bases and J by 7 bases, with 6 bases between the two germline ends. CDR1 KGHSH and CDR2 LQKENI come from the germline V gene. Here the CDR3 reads CASSPGAQPQHF. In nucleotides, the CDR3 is TGTGCCAGCTCACCAGGGGCGCAGCCCCAGCATTTT.

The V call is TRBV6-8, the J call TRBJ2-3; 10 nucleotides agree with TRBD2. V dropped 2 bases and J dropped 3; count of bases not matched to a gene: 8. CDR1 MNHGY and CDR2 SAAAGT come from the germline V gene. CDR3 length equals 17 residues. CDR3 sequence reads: CASSYNLAGVHTDTQYF. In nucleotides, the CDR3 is TGTGCCAGCAGTTACAATCTAGCGGGGGTTCATACAGATACGCAGTATTTT.

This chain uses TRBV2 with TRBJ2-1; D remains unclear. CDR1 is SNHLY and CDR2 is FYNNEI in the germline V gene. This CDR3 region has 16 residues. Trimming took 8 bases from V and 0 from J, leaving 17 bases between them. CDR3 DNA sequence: TGTGCCAGCCGGAAACTACGGACCAGCTCCTACAATGAGCAGTTCTTC. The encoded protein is CASRKLRTSSYNEQFF.

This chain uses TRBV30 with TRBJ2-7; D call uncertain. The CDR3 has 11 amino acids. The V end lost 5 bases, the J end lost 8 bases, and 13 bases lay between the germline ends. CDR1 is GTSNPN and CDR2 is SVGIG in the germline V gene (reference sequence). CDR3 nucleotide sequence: TGTGCCTGGGGGGTGGGTTTACAGCAGTACTTC. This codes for CAWGVGLQQYF.

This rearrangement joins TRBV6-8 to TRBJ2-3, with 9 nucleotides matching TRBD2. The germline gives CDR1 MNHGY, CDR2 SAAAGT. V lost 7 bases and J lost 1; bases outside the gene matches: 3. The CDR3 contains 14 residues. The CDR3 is CASNLAGGTDTQYF. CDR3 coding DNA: TGTGCCAGCAATTTAGCGGGAGGCACAGATACGCAGTATTTT.

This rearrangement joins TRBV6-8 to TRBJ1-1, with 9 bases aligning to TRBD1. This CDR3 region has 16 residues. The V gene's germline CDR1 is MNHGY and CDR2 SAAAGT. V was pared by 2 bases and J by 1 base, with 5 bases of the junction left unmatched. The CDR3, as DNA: TGTGCCAGCAGTTACACAGGGGGCGCTGGGAACACTGAAGCTTTCTTT. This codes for CASSYTGGAGNTEAFF.

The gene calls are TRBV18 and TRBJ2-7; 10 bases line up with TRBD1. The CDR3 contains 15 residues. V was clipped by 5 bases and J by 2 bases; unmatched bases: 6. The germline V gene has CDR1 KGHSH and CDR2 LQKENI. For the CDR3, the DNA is TGTGCCAGCTCAAATGGACAGGGGGTTACCTACGAGCAGTACTTC. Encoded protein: CASSNGQGVTYEQYF.

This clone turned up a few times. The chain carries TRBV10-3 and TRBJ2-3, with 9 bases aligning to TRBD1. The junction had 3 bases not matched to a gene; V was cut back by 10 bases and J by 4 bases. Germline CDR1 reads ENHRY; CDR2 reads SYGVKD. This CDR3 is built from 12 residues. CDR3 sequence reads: CANGQGSDTQYF. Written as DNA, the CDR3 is TGTGCCAACGGACAGGGGTCAGATACGCAGTATTTT.

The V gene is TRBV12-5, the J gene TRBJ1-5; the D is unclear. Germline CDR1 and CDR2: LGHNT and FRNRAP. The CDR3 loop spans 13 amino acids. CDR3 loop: CASAGDLNQPQHF. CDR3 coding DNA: TGTGCCAGCGCAGGTGATCTCAATCAGCCCCAGCATTTT.

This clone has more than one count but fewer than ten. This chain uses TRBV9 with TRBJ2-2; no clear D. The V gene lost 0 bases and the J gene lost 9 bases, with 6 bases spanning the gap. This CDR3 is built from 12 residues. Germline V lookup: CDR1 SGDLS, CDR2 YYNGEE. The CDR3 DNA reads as TGTGCCAGCAGCGTAGTAGGTCGGGAGCTGTTTTTT. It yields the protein CASSVVGRELFF.

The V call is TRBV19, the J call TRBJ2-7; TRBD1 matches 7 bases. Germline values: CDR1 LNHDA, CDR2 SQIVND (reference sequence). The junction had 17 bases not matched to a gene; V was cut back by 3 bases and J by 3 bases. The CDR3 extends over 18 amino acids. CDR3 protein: CASSISKGAGAPSYEQYF. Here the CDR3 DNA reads TGTGCCAGTAGTATCTCCAAGGGGGCCGGAGCCCCTAGCTACGAGCAGTACTTC.

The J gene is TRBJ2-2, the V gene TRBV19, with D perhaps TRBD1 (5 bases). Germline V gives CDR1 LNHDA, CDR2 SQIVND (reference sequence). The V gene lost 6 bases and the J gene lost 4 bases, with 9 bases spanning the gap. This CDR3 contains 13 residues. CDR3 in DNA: TGTGCCAGTAGACCTCAGGGCACCGGGGAGCTGTTTTTT. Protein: CASRPQGTGELFF.

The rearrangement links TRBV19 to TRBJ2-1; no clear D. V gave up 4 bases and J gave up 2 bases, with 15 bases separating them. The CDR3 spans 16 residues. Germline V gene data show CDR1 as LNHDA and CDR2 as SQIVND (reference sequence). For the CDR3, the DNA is TGTGCCAGTAGTAGACAACCCGCCCACACCTACAATGAGCAGTTCTTC. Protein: CASSRQPAHTYNEQFF.

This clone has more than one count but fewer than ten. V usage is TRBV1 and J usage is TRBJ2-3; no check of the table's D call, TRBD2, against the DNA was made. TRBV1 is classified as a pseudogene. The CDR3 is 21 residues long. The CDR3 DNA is TGCGCCAGCAGCCAAGCACCAGCTCCCAAAACTAGCGGGTGGAGCACAGATACGCAGTATTTT. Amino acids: CASSQAPAPKTSGWSTDTQYF.

In DNA, the CDR3 is TGTGCCATCAGGACAGAGGGCAAATCAACAGATACGCAGTATTTT. This gives the protein CAIRTEGKSTDTQYF. The gene calls are TRBV6-8 and TRBJ2-3, with TRBD1 as a possible D gene (6 bases). This CDR3 has 15 residues. The ends were cut back, 10 bases at V and 3 bases at J, with 20 bases in the middle. The germline V gene has CDR1 MNHGY and CDR2 SAAAGT.

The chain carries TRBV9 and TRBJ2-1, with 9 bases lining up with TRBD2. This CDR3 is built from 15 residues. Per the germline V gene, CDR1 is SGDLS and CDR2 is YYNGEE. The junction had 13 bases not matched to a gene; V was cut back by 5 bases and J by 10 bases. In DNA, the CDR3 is TGTGCCAGCAGTGATCGGCTAGCGGGATCAGGGGAGCAGTTCTTC. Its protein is CASSDRLAGSGEQFF.

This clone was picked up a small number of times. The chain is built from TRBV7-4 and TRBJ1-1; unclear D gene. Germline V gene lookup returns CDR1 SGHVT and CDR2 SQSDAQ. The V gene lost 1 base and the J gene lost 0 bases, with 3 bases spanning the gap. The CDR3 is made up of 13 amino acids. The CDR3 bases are TGTGCCAGCAGCTTAGACCTGAACACTGAAGCTTTCTTT. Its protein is CASSLDLNTEAFF.

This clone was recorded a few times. The CDR3 sequence is CASSYAGGGAADTQYF. The CDR3 DNA reads TGTGCCAGCAGTTACGCGGGAGGCGGGGCGGCAGATACGCAGTATTTT. The chain combines TRBV6-8 with TRBJ2-3; 8 bases align to TRBD2. Unmatched junction bases numbered 8, after V lost 2 bases and J lost 4 bases. Germline V gene sequence: CDR1 MNHGY, CDR2 SAAAGT. The CDR3 has 16 amino acids.

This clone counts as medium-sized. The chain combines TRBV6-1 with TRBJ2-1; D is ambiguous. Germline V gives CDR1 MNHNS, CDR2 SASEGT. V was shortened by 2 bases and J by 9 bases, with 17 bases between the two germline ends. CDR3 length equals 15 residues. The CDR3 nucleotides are TGTGCCAGCAGTGAATCTGCCCCCGGATCCGGTGAGCAGTTCTTC. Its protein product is CASSESAPGSGEQFF.

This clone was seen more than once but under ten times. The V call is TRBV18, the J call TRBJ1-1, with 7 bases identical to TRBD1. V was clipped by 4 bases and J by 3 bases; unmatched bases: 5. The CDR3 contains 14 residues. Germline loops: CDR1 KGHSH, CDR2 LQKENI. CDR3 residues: CASSQQGTDTEAFF. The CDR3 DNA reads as TGTGCCAGCTCACAACAGGGGACGGACACTGAAGCTTTCTTT. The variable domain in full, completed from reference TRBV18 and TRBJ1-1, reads NAGVMQNPRHLVRRRGQEARLRCSPMKGHSHVYWYRQLPEEGLKFMVYLQKENIIDESGMPKERFSAEFPKEGPSILRIQQVVRGDSAAYFCASSQQGTDTEAFFGQGTRLTVV.

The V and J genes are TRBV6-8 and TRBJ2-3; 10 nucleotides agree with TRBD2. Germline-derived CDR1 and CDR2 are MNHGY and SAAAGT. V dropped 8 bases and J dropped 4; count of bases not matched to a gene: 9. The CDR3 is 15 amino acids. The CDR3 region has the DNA TGTGCCAGCGAGGAATTCGGACTAGCGGCAGATACGCAGTATTTT. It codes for CASEEFGLAADTQYF.